A single sample gave rise to the 14 T cell receptor beta chains below, sequenced in a study of shared clonotypes between healthy human individuals. Produced via immunoSEQ multiplex PCR; TCRdb's table is partial and in-frame only. Among about half a million clones listed, roughly three quarters were seen once. The sequencing input was PBMCs. These receptors were collected from a woman in her thirties or forties in good health. Some clones in this sample may be carry-over from other donors' samples.

J is TRBJ1-4 and V is TRBV19, with 9 bases identical to TRBD1. This CDR3 comprises 14 residues. The V and J ends lost 6 bases and 5 bases, in that order; junction bases with no gene match: 4. Germline assignment: CDR1 LNHDA and CDR2 SQIVND (reference sequence). The CDR3 reads CASSSGQGNEKLFF. Written as DNA, the CDR3 is TGTGCCAGTAGCTCAGGACAGGGGAATGAAAAACTGTTTTTT.

The V gene is TRBV5-1, the J gene TRBJ2-1, with 14 bases fitting TRBD2. The CDR3 has 16 amino acids. V dropped 3 bases and J dropped 9; count of bases not matched to a gene: 8. Per germline, CDR1 SGHRS and CDR2 YFSETQ. The CDR3, as DNA: TGCGCCAGCAGCTCTACCGGGACTAGCGGGAGTGGTGAGCAGTTCTTC. As protein: CASSSTGTSGSGEQFF.

This chain joins TRBV28 and TRBJ2-1, with 11 bases lining up with TRBD2. With 2 bases clipped from V and 7 bases from J, the junction kept 4 bases outside the gene matches. Germline loops: CDR1 MDHEN, CDR2 SYDVKM. The CDR3 has 15 residues. The CDR3 DNA is TGTGCCAGCAGTTTAATACTAGCGGGAGTTAATGAGCAGTTCTTC. It translates to CASSLILAGVNEQFF.

The V gene is TRBV6-1, the J gene TRBJ1-5; TRBD1 is a possible D gene (5 bases). The germline gives CDR1 MNHNS, CDR2 SASEGT. The CDR3 totals 16 residues. The V end was cut by 4 bases, the J end by 0 bases, with 13 bases between. CDR3 nucleotides: TGTGCCAGCAGTGCCAGGGAGGAGGGTAGCAATCAGCCCCAGCATTTT. This translates into CASSAREEGSNQPQHF.

The gene calls are TRBV2 and TRBJ2-5, with a weak D call TRBD2 (5 bases). The germline V gene has CDR1 SNHLY and CDR2 FYNNEI. There are 11 residues in the CDR3. Trimming pared 7 bases from V and 4 bases from J, leaving 7 bases between. The CDR3 loop is CASNSAETQYF. For the CDR3, the DNA is TGTGCCAGCAATAGCGCAGAGACCCAGTACTTC.

This clone appeared once. The rearrangement links TRBV7-2 to TRBJ1-4, with D possibly being TRBD1 (6 bases). Trimming shortened V by 5 bases and J by 0 bases, and 10 bases separated the two germline ends. This CDR3 spans 15 amino acids. CDR1 and CDR2 (germline): SGHTA, FQGNSA. The CDR3 DNA sequence: TGTGCCAGCAGCGTCCAGGGGACAACTAATGAAAAACTGTTTTTT. Its translation is CASSVQGTTNEKLFF.

The rearrangement joins TRBV5-1 to TRBJ2-1; 9 bases match TRBD2. The V and J ends lost 1 base and 7 bases, in that order; junction bases with no gene match: 3. The CDR3 totals 14 residues. The germline V gene has CDR1 SGHRS and CDR2 YFSETQ. CDR3 nucleotide sequence: TGCGCCAGCAGCTTGACTAGCGGGCTAAATGAGCAGTTCTTC. Translation: CASSLTSGLNEQFF. Full variable domain (rest looked up from reference TRBV5-1 and TRBJ2-1): KAGVTQTPRYLIKTRGQQVTLSCSPISGHRSVSWYQQTPGQGLQFLFEYFSETQRNKGNFPGRFSGRQFSNSRSEMNVSTLELGDSALYLCASSLTSGLNEQFFGPGTRLTVL.

This chain connects TRBV28 to TRBJ1-1; D gene ambiguous. This CDR3 contains 12 residues. V was trimmed by 3 bases and J by 11 bases, leaving 13 bases between them. The germline gives CDR1 MDHEN, CDR2 SYDVKM. For the CDR3, the DNA is TGTGCCAGCAGTTTTTTTAGCCTGGGCGCTTTCTTT. This translates into CASSFFSLGAFF.

The chain recombines TRBV7-3 with TRBJ2-1; TRBD2 matches at 16 bases. V shed 3 bases and J 5 bases; nucleotides not matched to a gene: 7. CDR1 is SGHTA and CDR2 is FQGTGA in the germline V gene. The CDR3 is 18 amino acids. The DNA for the CDR3 is TGTGCCAGCAGCTTTGGGACTAGCGGGAGGGGACGAGACAATGAGCAGTTCTTC. It yields the protein CASSFGTSGRGRDNEQFF.

A note on this clone: In the same sample, other DNA sequences code for this CDR3. The rearrangement uses TRBV14 and TRBJ2-7, with no clear D. The V gene lost 3 bases and the J gene lost 8 bases, with 8 bases spanning the gap. The CDR3 length is 11 residues. Germline CDR1 and CDR2: SGHDN and FVKESK. CDR3 amino acids: CASSHSSQQYF. In DNA, the CDR3 is TGTGCCAGCAGCCATTCTTCTCAGCAGTACTTC.

The V gene is TRBV14, the J gene TRBJ2-1; TRBD2 aligns across 9 bases. Germline V lookup: CDR1 SGHDN, CDR2 FVKESK. After removal of 1 base from V and 10 bases from J, the junction contained 5 bases not matched to a gene. The length of the CDR3 is 14 residues. DNA for the CDR3: TGTGCCAGCAGCCAAGTTCGTCTAGCGGGAGAGCAGTTCTTC. It is translated as CASSQVRLAGEQFF.

The chain recombines TRBV27 with TRBJ1-1, with no clear D. V gave up 3 bases and J gave up 5 bases, with 10 bases separating them. There are 13 residues in the CDR3. The germline V gene has CDR1 MNHEY and CDR2 SMNVEV (reference sequence). The CDR3 nucleotides read TGTGCCAGCAGTTTGACCCGGGAGACTGAAGCTTTCTTT. It encodes CASSLTRETEAFF.

This chain links TRBV2 with TRBJ2-5; D may be TRBD1 (5 bases). The end of the DNA aligns better with TRBJ2-7, so the J call may be wrong. Looked up from germline, CDR1 is SNHLY and CDR2 is FYNNEI. The CDR3 totals 13 residues. In DNA, the CDR3 is TGTGCCAGCAAATGGGGCAGCACCTACGAGCAGTACTTC. This codes for CASKWGSTYEQYF.

V gene TRBV29-1 combines with J gene TRBJ2-3; tentative D call: TRBD2 (6 bases). Germline values: CDR1 SQVTM, CDR2 ANQGSEA. With 4 bases removed from V and 1 base from J, the gap between germline ends came to 12 bases. This CDR3 is built from 14 residues. CDR3 nucleotides: TGCAGCGTTGTGGGGCGCGGGGGCACAGATACGCAGTATTTT. It encodes CSVVGRGGTDTQYF.